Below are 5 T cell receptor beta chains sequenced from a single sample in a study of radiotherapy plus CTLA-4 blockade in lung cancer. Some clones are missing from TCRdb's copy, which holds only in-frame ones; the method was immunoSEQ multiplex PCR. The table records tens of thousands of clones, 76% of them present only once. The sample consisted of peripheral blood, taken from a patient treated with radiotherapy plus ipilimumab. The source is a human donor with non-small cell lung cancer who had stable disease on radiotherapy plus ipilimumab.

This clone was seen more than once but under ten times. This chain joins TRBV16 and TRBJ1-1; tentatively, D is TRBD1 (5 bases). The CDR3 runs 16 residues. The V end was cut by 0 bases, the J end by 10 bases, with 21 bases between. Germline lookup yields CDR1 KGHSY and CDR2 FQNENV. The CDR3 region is CASSQSVGKGHRRAFF. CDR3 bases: TGTGCCAGCAGCCAATCCGTGGGGAAGGGGCACAGGAGAGCTTTCTTT.

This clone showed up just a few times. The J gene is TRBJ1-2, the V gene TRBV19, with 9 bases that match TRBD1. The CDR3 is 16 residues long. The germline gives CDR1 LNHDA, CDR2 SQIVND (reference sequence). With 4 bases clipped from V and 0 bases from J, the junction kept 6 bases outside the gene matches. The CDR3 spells CASSSFDRGSNYGYTF. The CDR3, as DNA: TGTGCCAGTAGTAGCTTTGACAGGGGGTCTAACTATGGCTACACCTTC.

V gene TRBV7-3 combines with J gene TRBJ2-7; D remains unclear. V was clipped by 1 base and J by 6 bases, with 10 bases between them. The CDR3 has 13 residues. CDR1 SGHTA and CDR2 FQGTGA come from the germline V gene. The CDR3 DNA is TGTGCCAGCAGCTTAAACCCGCTCGCCGAGCAGTACGTC. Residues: CASSLNPLAEQYV.

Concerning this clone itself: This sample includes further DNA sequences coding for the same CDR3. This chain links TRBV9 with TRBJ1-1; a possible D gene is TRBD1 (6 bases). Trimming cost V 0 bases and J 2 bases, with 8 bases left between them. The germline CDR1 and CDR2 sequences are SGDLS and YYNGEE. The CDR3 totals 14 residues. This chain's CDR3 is CASSVVGGNTEAFF. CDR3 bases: TGTGCCAGCAGCGTAGTAGGGGGAAACACTGAAGCTTTCTTT.

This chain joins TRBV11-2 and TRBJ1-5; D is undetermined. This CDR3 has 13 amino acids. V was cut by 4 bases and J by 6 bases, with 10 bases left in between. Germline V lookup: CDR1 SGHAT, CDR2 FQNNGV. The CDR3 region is CASSSQEGQPQHF. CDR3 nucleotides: TGTGCCAGCAGCTCGCAGGAGGGTCAGCCCCAGCATTTT.